A single T cell receptor beta chain is shown here with its context. Its target is unknown. Template switching supplied a universal primer site; unique molecular identifiers were carried on the cDNA. Each CDR3 protein gets one entry after TCRdb re-called the 5' RACE reads with MiXCR. The sample lists about 1.7 million distinct CDR3 sequences, about 32% occurring once. The entry originates in a study of identical twins. With no exceptions, donors were healthy Caucasians. Unmatched junction bases numbered 11, after V lost 1 base and J lost 6 bases. The CDR3 runs 17 residues. Germline V gene lookup returns CDR1 SGHDT and CDR2 YYEEEE. Whole-study results and caveats: Partial confounding of zero-insertion analyses by invariant MAIT and iNKT cells was possible.

The origin of this receptor is a newborn girl in good health. This chain links TRBV5-6 with TRBJ1-5; 9 nucleotides align to TRBD1. Sequenced sample: cord blood. This CDR3 is CASSLYSRTGVGQPQHF. The CDR3, as DNA: TGTGCCAGCAGCTTGTACTCCAGGACAGGGGTTGGTCAGCCCCAGCATTTT.